The 27 T cell receptor beta chains presented below share a single source sample, sequenced in a study of T cells after yellow fever vaccination. Via MiXCR, TCRdb re-called the 5' RACE reads, giving one row per CDR3 protein. Of some 300,000 distinct CDR3 sequences listed, about 10% are singletons. This material consisted of CD4+ T cells sorted from PBMCs, taken 45 days after the yellow fever booster vaccination. These receptors were obtained from a man younger than 35 who received the YFV17D yellow fever vaccine.

Many counts were recorded for this clonotype. The chain uses TRBV10-3 and TRBJ1-2, with 7 bases matching TRBD1. V gave up 10 bases and J gave up 6 bases; unmatched junction bases: 11. This CDR3 region has 13 residues. Germline V lookup: CDR1 ENHRY, CDR2 SYGVKD. The CDR3 spells CATSGTELDGYTF. The CDR3 nucleotides are TGTGCCACCTCCGGGACAGAGTTAGATGGCTACACCTTC.

This clonotype was seen ten or more times. The chain couples TRBV9 to TRBJ1-1, with D perhaps matching TRBD1 (5 bases). This CDR3 has 15 residues. V was shortened by 0 bases and J by 11 bases, with 20 bases between the two germline ends. Germline V gene data show CDR1 as SGDLS and CDR2 as YYNGEE. The CDR3 is CASSVEDRGAGLAFF. In DNA, the CDR3 is TGTGCCAGCAGCGTAGAGGATAGAGGGGCAGGACTCGCTTTCTTT.

The chain combines TRBV7-9 with TRBJ2-7; TRBD2 aligns across 7 bases. The CDR3 loop spans 14 amino acids. The germline V gene has CDR1 SEHNR and CDR2 FQNEAQ (reference sequence). The V gene end was trimmed by 2 bases and the J gene end by 3 bases; junction bases not matched to a gene: 4. The chain's CDR3 is CASSLMTGGYEQYF. CDR3 bases: TGTGCCAGCAGCTTAATGACGGGGGGCTACGAGCAGTACTTC.

This clonotype came up a few times. V usage is TRBV20-1 and J usage is TRBJ1-2, with TRBD1 matching 11 bases. Germline CDR1 and CDR2: DFQATT and SNEGSKA (reference sequence). V lost 1 base and J lost 8; bases outside the gene matches: 9. The CDR3 has 15 residues. For the CDR3, the DNA is TGCAGTGCTAGAGTTCTCCGGACAGGGGGCGGCGGCTACACCTTC. The encoded protein is CSARVLRTGGGGYTF.

J is TRBJ2-1 and V is TRBV7-8; D uncertain. Trimming pared 2 bases from V and 2 bases from J, leaving 13 bases between. The CDR3 is 16 residues long. Germline lookup yields CDR1 SGHVS and CDR2 FQNEAQ. This CDR3 reads CASSLKVGLPYNEQFF. CDR3 in DNA: TGTGCCAGCAGCTTAAAGGTCGGCCTCCCCTACAATGAGCAGTTCTTC.

There are many counts of this clonotype. The chain joins TRBV7-2 to TRBJ2-7; D is unclear. Per germline, CDR1 SGHTA and CDR2 FQGNSA. The V end lost 4 bases, the J end lost 0 bases, and 10 bases lay between the germline ends. The CDR3 extends over 14 amino acids. The DNA of the CDR3 is TGTGCCAGCAGCTCCACAGCAGGCTCCTACGAGCAGTACTTC. Protein: CASSSTAGSYEQYF.

The rearrangement joins TRBV7-2 to TRBJ2-5; 10 positions match TRBD2. The V gene end was trimmed by 3 bases and the J gene end by 7 bases; junction bases not matched to a gene: 14. The CDR3 has 17 amino acids. The germline gives CDR1 SGHTA, CDR2 FQGNSA. CDR3 DNA sequence: TGTGCCAGCAGCTTTGCCCTTCTAGCGGGGGCCCGACGGACCCAGTACTTC. This translates into CASSFALLAGARRTQYF.

This clonotype was found many times. The V call is TRBV7-9, the J call TRBJ1-1; D is unclear. Germline CDR1 and CDR2: SEHNR and FQNEAQ (reference sequence). The CDR3 loop spans 13 amino acids. V dropped 1 base and J dropped 1 base, with 4 bases sitting between them. Here the CDR3 reads CASSLDRNTEAFF. The CDR3 bases are TGTGCCAGCAGCTTAGATCGGAACACTGAAGCTTTCTTT.

This clonotype was counted a few times. The gene calls are TRBV4-3 and TRBJ2-1; TRBD2 agrees at 13 bases. V trimming: 8 bases; J trimming: 9 bases; junction bases outside the gene matches: 10. The CDR3 sequence is 15 residues long. Per germline, CDR1 LGHNA and CDR2 YSLEER. The CDR3 sequence is CASGELAGGSSEQFF. CDR3 bases: TGCGCCAGCGGGGAACTAGCGGGGGGGTCGAGTGAGCAGTTCTTC.

This chain connects TRBV4-3 to TRBJ2-5; 9 bases align to TRBD2. Germline V lookup: CDR1 LGHNA, CDR2 YSLEER. J lost 5 bases, V lost 1 base, and 11 bases had no gene match. The CDR3 is made up of 17 amino acids. The CDR3 bases are TGCGCCAGCAGCCAAGGTCGGCGGGGGGGCGCGGAGGAGACCCAGTACTTC. Protein: CASSQGRRGGAEETQYF.

The chain links TRBV6-5 to TRBJ1-5; D may be TRBD1 (5 bases). V was cut by 2 bases and J by 1 base, with 12 bases left in between. This CDR3 contains 16 residues. Germline CDR1 and CDR2: MNHEY and SVGAGI. The CDR3 sequence: CASSYGAGGSNQPQHF. The CDR3 coding sequence is TGTGCCAGCAGTTACGGGGCCGGGGGGAGCAATCAGCCCCAGCATTTT.

This rearrangement joins TRBV4-3 to TRBJ1-6; tentatively, D is TRBD1 (5 bases). CDR1 and CDR2 (germline): LGHNA, YSLEER. V lost 0 bases and J 9 bases, leaving 6 bases between the germline ends. This CDR3 region has 13 residues. CDR3 loop: CASSQEGVSPLHF. CDR3 DNA sequence: TGCGCCAGCAGCCAAGAAGGGGTTTCACCCCTCCACTTT.

This chain uses TRBV28 with TRBJ2-1; D not resolved. Trimming removed 5 bases from V and 6 bases from J, with 14 bases in between. The CDR3 totals 14 residues. CDR1 MDHEN and CDR2 SYDVKM come from the germline V gene. The CDR3 protein is CASSTLRAVNEQFF. DNA for the CDR3: TGTGCCAGCAGTACCCTACGGGCAGTCAATGAGCAGTTCTTC. Drawing the rest from reference TRBV28 and TRBJ2-1, the complete variable domain is DVKVTQSSRYLVKRTGEKVFLECVQDMDHENMFWYRQDPGLGLRLIYFSYDVKMKEKGDIPEGYSVSREKKERFSLILESASTNQTSMYLCASSTLRAVNEQFFGPGTRLTVL.

This clonotype was seen a few times. The rearrangement links TRBV7-9 to TRBJ2-2, with TRBD1 matching over 8 bases. Trimming took 3 bases from V and 6 from J; bases not matched to a gene: 6. The V gene's germline CDR1 is SEHNR and CDR2 FQNEAQ (reference sequence). This CDR3 contains 15 residues. CDR3 nucleotide sequence: TGTGCCAGCAGCTTCCTAGGACAGGGTTCCGGGGAGCTGTTTTTT. It is translated as CASSFLGQGSGELFF.

This clonotype turned up a few times. The chain joins TRBV7-6 to TRBJ2-7; unclear D gene. The germline V and J ends were trimmed by 10 bases and 3 bases, with 4 bases remaining between them. The CDR3 spans 9 residues. Looked up from germline, CDR1 is SGHVS and CDR2 is FNYEAQ. The CDR3 spells CATVYEQYV. Written as DNA, the CDR3 is TGTGCCACAGTCTACGAGCAGTACGTC.

This clonotype was seen a handful of times. V usage is TRBV18 and J usage is TRBJ2-3, with D perhaps being TRBD1 or TRBD2 (5 bases each). Trimming pared 5 bases from V and 8 bases from J, leaving 26 bases between. The CDR3 is 17 residues long. In germline, CDR1 is KGHSH, CDR2 LQKENI. The CDR3 DNA reads as TGTGCCAGCTCATCTTATCAATCCGGGACCTCAGGCGGTACGCAGTATTTT. This gives the protein CASSSYQSGTSGGTQYF.

This clonotype was seen a handful of times. CDR3 sequence reads: CASSFRIGLAGIEQFF. The CDR3 DNA follows: TGTGCCAGCAGCTTTAGGATAGGACTAGCGGGGATTGAGCAGTTCTTC. The chain couples TRBV5-4 to TRBJ2-1; 12 bases align to TRBD2. Germline CDR1 reads SGHNT; CDR2 reads YYREEE (reference sequence). Trimming took 2 bases from V and 9 from J; bases not matched to a gene: 9. This CDR3 has 16 amino acids.

The chain carries TRBV9 and TRBJ1-5; D not certain. V was cut by 3 bases and J by 6 bases, with 13 bases left in between. CDR1 and CDR2 from the germline V gene are SGDLS and YYNGEE. CDR3 length: 14 residues. For the CDR3, the DNA is TGTGCCAGCAGCGAAAACAGTTTTGGTCAGCCCCAGCATTTT. Protein sequence: CASSENSFGQPQHF.

This clonotype was counted at least ten times. V is TRBV28 and J is TRBJ2-5, with no clear D. The J call may be in error: the DNA end matches TRBJ2-3 better. The V gene's germline CDR1 is MDHEN and CDR2 SYDVKM. This CDR3 region has 12 residues. CDR3 coding DNA: TGTGCCAGCAGTCCCATTGGGGAAACGCAGTATTTT. Protein product: CASSPIGETQYF.

This clonotype has at least ten counts. CDR3 region: CASSTGPYNEQFF. DNA of the CDR3: TGCGCCAGCAGCACCGGGCCCTACAATGAGCAGTTCTTC. The chain joins TRBV5-1 to TRBJ2-1, with D hard to call. The CDR3 consists of 13 residues. Germline V gene sequence: CDR1 SGHRS, CDR2 YFSETQ. V shed 4 bases and J shed 2 bases, with 7 bases lying between them.

This clonotype has a count of ten or more. V gene TRBV2 combines with J gene TRBJ1-3; D is undetermined. The germline V gene encodes CDR1 SNHLY and CDR2 FYNNEI. Trimming stripped 4 bases from V and 0 bases from J, with 7 bases between. This CDR3 comprises 14 residues. CDR3 DNA sequence: TGTGCCAGCAGTGTTCCGAGCTCTGGAAACACCATATATTTT. The encoded protein is CASSVPSSGNTIYF.

The V gene is TRBV20-1, the J gene TRBJ2-1; 8 bases are a match to TRBD1. The CDR3 is 14 amino acids. Germline-derived CDR1 and CDR2 are DFQATT and SNEGSKA (reference sequence). V lost 0 bases and J lost 9; bases outside the gene matches: 7. The CDR3 bases are TGCAGTGCTAGAGAACAGGGGGGTAAGGGTGAGCAGTTCTTC. This translates into CSAREQGGKGEQFF.

J is TRBJ2-4 and V is TRBV9, with D tentatively TRBD2 (5 bases). Trimming took off 4 bases at V and 0 bases at J, with 8 bases between the two ends. Per germline, CDR1 SGDLS and CDR2 YYNGEE. This CDR3 has 14 amino acids. The CDR3: CASSSGLAKNIQYF. The CDR3, as DNA: TGTGCCAGCAGCTCAGGACTAGCCAAAAACATTCAGTACTTC.

V and J are TRBV7-9 and TRBJ2-1; possibly TRBD1 for D (6 bases). Per germline, CDR1 SEHNR and CDR2 FQNEAQ (reference sequence). V was shortened by 2 bases and J by 8 bases, with 16 bases between the two germline ends. The CDR3 sequence is 15 residues long. Here the CDR3 reads CASSLQGRFGDEQFF. In nucleotides, the CDR3 is TGTGCCAGCAGCTTACAGGGGCGTTTTGGGGATGAGCAGTTCTTC.

The CDR3 region is CASSYYGLNTEAFF. CDR3 in DNA: TGTGCCAGCAGTTACTATGGGCTGAACACTGAAGCTTTCTTT. The chain is built from TRBV6-5 and TRBJ1-1, with unresolved D. The CDR3 runs to 14 residues. The germline gives CDR1 MNHEY, CDR2 SVGAGI. Trimming removed 1 base from V and 0 bases from J, with 6 bases in between.

Many counts were recorded for this clonotype. The chain combines TRBV6-1 with TRBJ1-2, with 8 bases matching TRBD1. The CDR3 covers 15 residues. Trimming at V came to 2 bases and at J to 7 bases, leaving 9 bases not matched to a gene. Germline V CDR1 and CDR2: MNHNS, SASEGT. The CDR3 region is CASSESGQGAGGYTF. The CDR3 nucleotides are TGTGCCAGCAGTGAATCAGGGCAGGGGGCTGGTGGCTACACCTTC.

The chain joins TRBV7-9 to TRBJ1-1, with 8 positions matching TRBD1. J was trimmed by 5 bases and V by 2 bases; bases with no gene match: 4. Germline V gene lookup returns CDR1 SEHNR and CDR2 FQNEAQ (reference sequence). The CDR3 runs to 14 residues. The CDR3 DNA reads as TGTGCCAGCAGCTTAACAACAGGGGGGACTGAAGCTTTCTTT. Translated, it gives CASSLTTGGTEAFF.